This T cell receptor beta chain was captured in a study of OX40 agonist ivuxolimab in advanced cancers. Profiled with immunoSEQ multiplex PCR; TCRdb holds only in-frame clones, not every one. The sample shows about 49,000 clones, under 90% of them seen only once. The V gene's germline CDR1 is MNHEY and CDR2 SMNVEV (reference sequence). Trimming shortened V by 5 bases and J by 3 bases, and 10 bases separated the two germline ends. The CDR3 extends over 13 amino acids. The input for sequencing was CD4+ or CD8+ T cells sorted from blood, taken in a trial of the OX40 agonist ivuxolimab. This TCR derives from an adult with an advanced solid tumor such as melanoma, head and neck, liver or kidney cancer. The J gene is TRBJ1-2, the V gene TRBV27; TRBD1 might be the D (5 bases). In DNA form, the CDR3 reads TGTGCCAGCAGTCCCTTGGGGGACTATGGCTACACCTTC. Amino acids: CASSPLGDYGYTF.